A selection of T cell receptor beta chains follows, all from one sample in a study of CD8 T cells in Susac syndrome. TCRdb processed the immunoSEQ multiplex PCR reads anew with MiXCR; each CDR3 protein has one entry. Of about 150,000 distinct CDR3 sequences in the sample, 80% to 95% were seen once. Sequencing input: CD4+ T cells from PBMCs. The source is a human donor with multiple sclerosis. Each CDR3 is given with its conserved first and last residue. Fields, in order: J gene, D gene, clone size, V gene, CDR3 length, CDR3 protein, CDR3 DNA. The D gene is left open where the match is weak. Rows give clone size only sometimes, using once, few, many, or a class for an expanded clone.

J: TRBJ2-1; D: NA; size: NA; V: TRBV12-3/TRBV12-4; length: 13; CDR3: CASSLTPGLERFF; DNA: TGTGCCAGCAGCCTAACGCCGGGGCTTGAGCGGTTCTTC
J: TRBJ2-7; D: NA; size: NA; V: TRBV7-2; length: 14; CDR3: CASSSRQGTHEQYF; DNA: TGTGCCAGCAGCTCAAGGCAGGGTACCCACGAGCAGTACTTC
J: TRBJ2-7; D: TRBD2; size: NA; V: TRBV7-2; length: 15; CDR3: CASSYLAGGPYEQYF; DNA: TGTGCCAGCAGCTATCTAGCGGGAGGGCCGTATGAGCAGTACTTC
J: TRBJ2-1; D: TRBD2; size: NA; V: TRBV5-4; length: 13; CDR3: CASSLAGRDEQFF; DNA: TGTGCCAGCAGCTTGGCCGGGAGGGATGAGCAGTTCTTC
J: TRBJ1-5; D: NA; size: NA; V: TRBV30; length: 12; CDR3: CAWALSNQPQHF; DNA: TGTGCCTGGGCCTTAAGCAATCAGCCCCAGCATTTT
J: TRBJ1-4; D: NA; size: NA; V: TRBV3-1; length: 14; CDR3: CASSRFSPGEKLFF; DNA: TGTGCCAGCAGCCGGTTTAGCCCGGGTGAAAAACTGTTTTTT
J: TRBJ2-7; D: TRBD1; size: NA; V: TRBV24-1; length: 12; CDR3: CATSQGVHEQYF; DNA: TGTGCCACCAGTCAGGGGGTCCACGAGCAGTACTTC
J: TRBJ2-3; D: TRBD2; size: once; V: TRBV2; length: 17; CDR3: CASRGWSGRGGTDTQYF; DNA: TGTGCCAGCCGGGGCTGGAGCGGGAGAGGCGGCACAGATACGCAGTATTTT
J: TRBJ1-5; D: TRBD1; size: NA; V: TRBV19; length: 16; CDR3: CASSRPRQGARQPQHF; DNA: TGTGCCAGTAGTAGACCTCGACAGGGGGCAAGGCAGCCCCAGCATTTT
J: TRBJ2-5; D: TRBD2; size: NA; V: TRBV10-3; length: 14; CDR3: CATTSGGFQETQYF; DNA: TGTGCCACAACTAGCGGGGGGTTCCAAGAGACCCAGTACTTC
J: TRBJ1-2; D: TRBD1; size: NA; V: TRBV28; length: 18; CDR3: CASRQSGQVLDGNYGYTF; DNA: TGTGCCAGCAGGCAATCGGGACAGGTTCTGGACGGGAACTATGGCTACACCTTC
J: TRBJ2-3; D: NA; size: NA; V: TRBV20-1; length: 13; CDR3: CSARAPLTDTQYF; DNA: TGCAGTGCTAGGGCCCCCTTGACAGATACGCAGTATTTT
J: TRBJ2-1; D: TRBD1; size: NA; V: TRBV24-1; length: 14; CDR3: CATSGGQGNHEQFF; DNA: TGTGCCACCAGTGGGGGACAGGGTAACCATGAGCAGTTCTTC
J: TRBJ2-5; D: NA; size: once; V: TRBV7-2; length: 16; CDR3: CASSLGWGRYAETQYF; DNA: TGTGCCAGCAGCTTAGGGTGGGGCAGATACGCTGAGACCCAGTACTTC
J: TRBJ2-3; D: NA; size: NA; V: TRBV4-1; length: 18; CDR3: CASSQAWMRRGGPDTQYF; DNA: TGCGCCAGCAGCCAAGCTTGGATGAGGAGGGGGGGGCCAGATACGCAGTATTTT
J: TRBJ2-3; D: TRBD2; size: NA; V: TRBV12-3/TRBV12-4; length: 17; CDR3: CASSLRASGRATDTQYF; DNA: TGTGCCAGCAGTTTGAGGGCTAGCGGGAGGGCGACAGATACGCAGTATTTT
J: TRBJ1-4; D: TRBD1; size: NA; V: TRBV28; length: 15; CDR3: CASSSNRGSNEKLFF; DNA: TGTGCCAGCAGTTCAAACAGGGGGTCTAATGAAAAACTGTTTTTT
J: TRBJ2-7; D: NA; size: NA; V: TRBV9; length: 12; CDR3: CASSAKATEQYF; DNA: TGTGCCAGCAGCGCAAAGGCCACGGAGCAGTACTTC
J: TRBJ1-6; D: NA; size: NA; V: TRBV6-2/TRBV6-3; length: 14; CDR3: CASNVGVRNSPLHF; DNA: TGTGCCAGCAACGTCGGCGTCCGAAATTCACCCCTCCACTTT
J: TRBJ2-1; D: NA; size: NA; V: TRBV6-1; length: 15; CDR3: CASAQGFSSYNEQFF; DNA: TGTGCCAGCGCCCAAGGATTCAGCTCCTACAATGAGCAGTTCTTC
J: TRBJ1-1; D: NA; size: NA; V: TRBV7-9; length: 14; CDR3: CASSPTGIGDEAFF; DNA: TGTGCCAGCAGCCCAACAGGGATAGGGGATGAAGCTTTCTTT
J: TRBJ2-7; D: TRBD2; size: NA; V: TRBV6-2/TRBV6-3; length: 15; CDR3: CASSSGLAQSTEQYF; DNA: TGTGCCAGCAGTTCGGGACTAGCCCAATCTACGGAGCAGTACTTC
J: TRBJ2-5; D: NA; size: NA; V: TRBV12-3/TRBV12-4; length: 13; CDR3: CASSRLGIETQYF; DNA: TGTGCCAGCAGCCGACTAGGGATCGAGACCCAGTACTTC
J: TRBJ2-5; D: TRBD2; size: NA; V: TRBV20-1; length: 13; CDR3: CSAPTSGRETQYF; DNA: TGCAGTGCCCCGACTAGCGGGAGGGAGACCCAGTACTTC
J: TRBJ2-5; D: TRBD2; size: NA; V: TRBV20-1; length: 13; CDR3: CSAPGGERETQYF; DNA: TGCAGTGCCCCCGGGGGGGAGAGGGAGACCCAGTACTTC
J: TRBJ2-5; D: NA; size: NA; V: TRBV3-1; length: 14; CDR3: CASSLRDSQETQYF; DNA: TGTGCCAGCAGCCTCCGGGACTCGCAAGAGACCCAGTACTTC
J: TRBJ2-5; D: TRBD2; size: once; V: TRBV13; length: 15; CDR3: CASSYRAGSQETQYF; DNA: TGTGCCAGCAGCTACCGAGCGGGGAGCCAAGAGACCCAGTACTTC
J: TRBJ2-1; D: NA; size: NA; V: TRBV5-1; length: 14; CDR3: CASSPRTGTNEQFF; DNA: TGCGCCAGCAGCCCCCGAACGGGAACGAATGAGCAGTTCTTC
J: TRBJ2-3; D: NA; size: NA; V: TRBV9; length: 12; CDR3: CASSDDTLEQYF; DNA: TGTGCCAGCAGCGACGACACTCTTGAGCAGTATTTT
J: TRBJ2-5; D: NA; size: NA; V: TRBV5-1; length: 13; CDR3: CASSIPYQETQYF; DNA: TGCGCCAGCAGCATCCCGTACCAAGAGACCCAGTACTTC